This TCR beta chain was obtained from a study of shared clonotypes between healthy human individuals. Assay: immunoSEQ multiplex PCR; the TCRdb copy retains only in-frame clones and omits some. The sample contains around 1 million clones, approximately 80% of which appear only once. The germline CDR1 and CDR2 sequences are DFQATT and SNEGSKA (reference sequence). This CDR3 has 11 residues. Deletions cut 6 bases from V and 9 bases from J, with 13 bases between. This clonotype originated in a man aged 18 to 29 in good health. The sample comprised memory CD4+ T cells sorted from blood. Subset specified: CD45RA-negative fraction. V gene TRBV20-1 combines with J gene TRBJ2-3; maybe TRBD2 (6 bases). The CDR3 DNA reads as TGCAGTGCCCCGGAGGGTAAGACGCAGTATTTT. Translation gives CSAPEGKTQYF.